Each of the 23 T cell receptor beta chains below was sequenced from the same sample in a study of blood T cell repertoires in COVID-19. The repertoire was sequenced with immunoSEQ multiplex PCR; TCRdb's copy has only in-frame clones and lacks some. The sample has some 300,000 clones, roughly 87% seen once; the top ten hold approximately 1%. The sequenced material came from PBMCs or T cells enriched from blood (not recorded which). Receptors originate from a young woman who had recovered from COVID-19.

The rearrangement uses TRBV9 and TRBJ2-1; TRBD2 aligns across 8 bases. Germline CDR1 and CDR2: SGDLS and YYNGEE. The CDR3 is 13 amino acids. V dropped 4 bases and J dropped 6; count of bases not matched to a gene: 3. CDR3 region: CASSTTSGNEQFF. CDR3 coding DNA: TGTGCCAGCAGCACCACTAGCGGCAATGAGCAGTTCTTC.

This clone was seen only a few times. The chain uses TRBV27 and TRBJ2-3, with D maybe TRBD1 (6 bases). The CDR3 runs to 13 residues. Germline-derived CDR1 and CDR2 are MNHEY and SMNVEV (reference sequence). The V and J ends lost 4 bases and 1 base respectively, with 6 bases between them. As DNA, the CDR3 is TGTGCCAGCAGTTACAGGGGCACAGATACGCAGTATTTT. Its translation is CASSYRGTDTQYF.

Regarding this clone: This sample includes further DNA sequences coding for the same CDR3. This rearrangement joins TRBV28 to TRBJ2-7; 9 bases match TRBD1. The CDR3 runs 14 residues. Germline V CDR1 and CDR2: MDHEN, SYDVKM. The V segment lost 6 bases and the J segment 3 bases; nucleotides outside the gene matches: 6. This chain's CDR3 is CASSPGTGSYEQYF. CDR3 sequence (DNA): TGTGCCAGCAGCCCCGGGACAGGGAGCTACGAGCAGTACTTC.

This clone was observed a few times. The chain couples TRBV20-1 to TRBJ2-7; possible D gene TRBD2, 6 bases. This CDR3 spans 11 amino acids. The germline V gene encodes CDR1 DFQATT and CDR2 SNEGSKA (reference sequence). V was cut by 3 bases and J by 5 bases, with 8 bases left in between. The CDR3 DNA follows: TGCAGTGCTAGGTGGGGGGACGAGCAGTACTTC. Its translation: CSARWGDEQYF.

The genes are TRBV29-1 and TRBJ2-1; TRBD2 matches at 9 bases. Germline values: CDR1 SQVTM, CDR2 ANQGSEA. The J segment lost 0 bases and the V segment lost 7 bases, leaving 19 bases of the junction unmatched. The CDR3 covers 19 residues. CDR3 residues: CSASRGLAGQISSYNEQFF. The CDR3 bases are TGCAGCGCCTCACGGGGGCTAGCGGGACAAATTAGCTCCTACAATGAGCAGTTCTTC.

This chain joins TRBV11-1 and TRBJ2-1; D may be TRBD1 (6 bases). The CDR3 length is 15 residues. Germline V gene data show CDR1 as SGHAT and CDR2 as FQDESV (reference sequence). Trimming stripped 2 bases from V and 10 bases from J, with 18 bases between. The DNA for the CDR3 is TGTGCCAGCAGCTTATACCCGATAGGGGGTAACGAGCAGTTCTTC. This gives the protein CASSLYPIGGNEQFF. Looking up the rest from reference TRBV11-1 and TRBJ2-1 gives the full variable domain: EAEVAQSPRYKITEKSQAVAFWCDPISGHATLYWYRQILGQGPELLVQFQDESVVDDSQLPKDRFSAERLKGVDSTLKIQPAELGDSAMYLCASSLYPIGGNEQFFGPGTRLTVL.

V gene TRBV7-9 combines with J gene TRBJ2-5; 10 bases fit TRBD2. After removal of 5 bases from V and 3 bases from J, the junction contained 12 bases not matched to a gene. The CDR3 contains 17 residues. CDR1 and CDR2 (germline): SEHNR, FQNEAQ (reference sequence). CDR3 sequence (DNA): TGTGCCAGCAGCGGGATTGGTCTAGCGGGAGAGAAAGAGACCCAGTACTTC. This translates into CASSGIGLAGEKETQYF.

The rearrangement links TRBV5-1 to TRBJ2-3; TRBD2 matches 11 bases. V gave up 4 bases and J gave up 5 bases; unmatched junction bases: 18. This CDR3 has 19 residues. Per the germline V gene, CDR1 is SGHRS and CDR2 is YFSETQ. CDR3 in amino acids: CASSAPPLTSGKRQDTQYF. The DNA for the CDR3 is TGCGCCAGCAGCGCCCCCCCTCTGACTAGCGGGAAGCGGCAAGATACGCAGTATTTT.

The rearrangement links TRBV6-2 or TRBV6-3 to TRBJ1-2, with TRBD1 matching 8 bases. The length of the CDR3 is 15 residues. The V gene's germline CDR1 is MNHEY and CDR2 SVGEGT. Germline trimming cut 2 bases from V and 4 bases from J; bases unmatched to any gene: 6. The CDR3 region is CASSYGQGLSYGYTF. The CDR3 region has the DNA TGTGCCAGCAGTTACGGACAGGGATTGTCCTATGGCTACACCTTC.

This clone was picked up one time. The gene calls are TRBV10-3 and TRBJ1-4; unclear D gene. Germline CDR1 is ENHRY and CDR2 is SYGVKD. The CDR3 consists of 14 residues. V was clipped by 3 bases and J by 4 bases, with 9 bases between them. CDR3 sequence (DNA): TGTGCCATCAGTGAAAATCCCGGTAATGAAAAACTGTTTTTT. This sequence encodes CAISENPGNEKLFF.

This clone was detected a few times. CDR3: CASSPEVRSEAFF. The CDR3 DNA reads TGTGCCAGCTCACCTGAAGTAAGGAGTGAAGCTTTCTTT. The genes are TRBV18 and TRBJ1-1, with D hard to call. Trimming removed 3 bases from V and 7 bases from J, with 12 bases in between. The CDR3 sequence is 13 residues long. CDR1 KGHSH and CDR2 LQKENI come from the germline V gene.

This chain links TRBV15 with TRBJ1-6; D call uncertain. The CDR3 has 16 amino acids. Germline V gene lookup returns CDR1 LNHNV and CDR2 YYDKDF (reference sequence). The V end was cut by 7 bases, the J end by 0 bases, with 13 bases between. CDR3 coding DNA: TGTGCCACCACGGAGAGATCGAGCTCCTATAATTCACCCCTCCACTTT. This sequence encodes CATTERSSSYNSPLHF.

This chain joins TRBV29-1 and TRBJ1-5, with D possibly TRBD1 on 5 matching bases. Trimming shortened V by 3 bases and J by 7 bases, and 13 bases separated the two germline ends. This CDR3 spans 13 amino acids. The germline CDR1 and CDR2 sequences are SQVTM and ANQGSEA. CDR3 amino acids: CSVDAGIGQPQHF. The CDR3 bases are TGCAGCGTTGACGCAGGGATCGGGCAGCCCCAGCATTTT.

The genes are TRBV4-2 and TRBJ1-5, with TRBD1 as a possible D gene (5 bases). This CDR3 comprises 16 residues. Between the trimmed V and J ends, which lost 0 bases and 1 base, there was a span of 10 bases. Per germline, CDR1 LGHNA and CDR2 YNFKEQ. The CDR3: CASSQERDRSNQPQHF. In DNA, the CDR3 is TGTGCCAGCAGCCAAGAACGAGACAGAAGCAATCAGCCCCAGCATTTT.

The chain carries TRBV6-5 and TRBJ2-2; TRBD2 aligns across 8 bases. Germline CDR1 is MNHEY and CDR2 is SVGAGI. After removal of 3 bases from V and 2 bases from J, the junction contained 2 bases not matched to a gene. CDR3 length: 15 amino acids. The CDR3, as DNA: TGTGCCAGCAGTTATACTAGCGGTAACACCGGGGAGCTGTTTTTT. The encoded protein is CASSYTSGNTGELFF.

The chain carries TRBV9 and TRBJ1-6; TRBD1 agrees at 9 bases. Germline assignment: CDR1 SGDLS and CDR2 YYNGEE. The CDR3 loop spans 15 amino acids. The junction had 5 bases not matched to a gene; V was cut back by 3 bases and J by 7 bases. CDR3 sequence (DNA): TGTGCCAGCAGCGCTACAGGGGGCAGGAATTCACCCCTCCACTTT. Translating it yields CASSATGGRNSPLHF.

The J gene is TRBJ2-3, the V gene TRBV6-1; a possible D gene is TRBD1 (5 bases). CDR3 length: 14 residues. V was cut by 3 bases and J by 2 bases, with 9 bases left in between. Germline CDR1 reads MNHNS; CDR2 reads SASEGT. The CDR3 here is CASSENRNTDTQYF. DNA for the CDR3: TGTGCCAGCAGTGAGAACAGGAACACAGATACGCAGTATTTT.

The chain couples TRBV6-5 to TRBJ1-6; no definite D call. Germline V CDR1 and CDR2: MNHEY, SVGAGI. V lost 0 bases and J lost 7, with 4 bases in between. CDR3 length equals 13 residues. CDR3 bases: TGTGCCAGCAGTTACTCGCAGAATTCACCCCTCCACTTT. It translates to CASSYSQNSPLHF.

The rearrangement uses TRBV19 and TRBJ2-7, with 9 positions matching TRBD2. CDR3 size: 15 residues. Unmatched junction bases numbered 8, after V lost 6 bases and J lost 2 bases. Germline V CDR1 and CDR2: LNHDA, SQIVND (reference sequence). The CDR3 DNA follows: TGTGCCAGTAGCCTTAGCGGGGGCCTTACCTACGAGCAGTACTTC. Translation: CASSLSGGLTYEQYF.

The CDR3 here is CSVVGGEAYGYTF. The DNA for the CDR3 is TGCAGCGTTGTCGGGGGGGAGGCCTATGGCTACACCTTC. V gene TRBV29-1 combines with J gene TRBJ1-2, with D tentatively TRBD1 (5 bases). From germline, CDR1 is SQVTM and CDR2 ANQGSEA. Trimming took off 4 bases at V and 4 bases at J, with 13 bases between the two ends. The CDR3 is 13 amino acids.

The genes are TRBV6-5 and TRBJ2-7, with 8 bases aligning to TRBD1. The germline gives CDR1 MNHEY, CDR2 SVGAGI. J gave up 6 bases and V 0 bases, and 7 bases lay outside the gene matches. The CDR3 is made up of 15 amino acids. CDR3 DNA sequence: TGTGCCAGCAGTTACTCGCACAGGGGGGTAAGCGAGCAGTACTTC. Amino acid sequence: CASSYSHRGVSEQYF.

CDR3 in amino acids: CASSLRMGQGIGYTF. The CDR3 DNA sequence: TGCGCCAGCAGCCTCCGCATGGGACAGGGGATAGGCTACACCTTC. V and J are TRBV4-1 and TRBJ1-2; 10 bases are shared with TRBD1. The junction had 10 bases not matched to a gene; V was cut back by 4 bases and J by 8 bases. The CDR3 totals 15 residues. Germline lookup yields CDR1 MGHRA and CDR2 YSYEKL.

This chain connects TRBV28 to TRBJ2-7; D is ambiguous. V dropped 6 bases and J dropped 3 bases, with 12 bases sitting between them. The CDR3 is 13 residues long. The germline V gene encodes CDR1 MDHEN and CDR2 SYDVKM. The CDR3 protein is CASSLGANYEQYF. DNA of the CDR3: TGTGCCAGCAGCCTGGGCGCCAACTACGAGCAGTACTTC.